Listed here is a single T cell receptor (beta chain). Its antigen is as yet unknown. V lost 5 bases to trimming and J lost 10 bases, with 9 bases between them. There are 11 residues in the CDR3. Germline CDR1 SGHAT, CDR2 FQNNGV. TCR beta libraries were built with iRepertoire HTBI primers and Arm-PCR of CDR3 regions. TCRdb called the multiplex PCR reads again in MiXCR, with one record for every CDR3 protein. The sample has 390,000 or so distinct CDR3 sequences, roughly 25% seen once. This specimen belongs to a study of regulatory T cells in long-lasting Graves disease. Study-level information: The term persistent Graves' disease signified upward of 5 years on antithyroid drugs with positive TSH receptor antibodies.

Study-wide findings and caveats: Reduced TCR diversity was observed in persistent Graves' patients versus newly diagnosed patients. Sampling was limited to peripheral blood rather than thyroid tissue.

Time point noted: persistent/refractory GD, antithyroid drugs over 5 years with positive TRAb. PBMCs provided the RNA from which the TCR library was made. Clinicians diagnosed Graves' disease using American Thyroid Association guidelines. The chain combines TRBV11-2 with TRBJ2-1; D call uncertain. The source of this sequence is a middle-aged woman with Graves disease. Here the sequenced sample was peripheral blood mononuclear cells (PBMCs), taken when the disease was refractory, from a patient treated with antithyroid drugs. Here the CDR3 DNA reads TGTGCCAGCAGCCGCGGAAAGGAGCAGTTCTTC. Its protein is CASSRGKEQFF.